This T cell receptor (beta chain) was recovered during a study of response to subunit inactivated influenza vaccine. Study results and caveats: Authors suggested few new T cells are recruited by each seasonal influenza vaccination.

MiXCR was run by TCRdb on the RT-PCR reads, yielding one entry per CDR3 protein. The data hold hundreds of thousands of distinct CDR3 sequences, with about a sixth observed a single time. This clonotype was detected many times. What it binds is not known. Germline V gene lookup returns CDR1 SGHRS and CDR2 YFSETQ. V lost 7 bases and J lost 7, with 21 bases in between. The CDR3 loop spans 15 amino acids. The source of this sequence is a man aged 50 or older who received an inactivated influenza vaccine. The chain employs TRBV5-1 and TRBJ2-1, with a tentative D call TRBD2 (7 bases). The sample in question was PBMCs from blood, obtained 11 to 12 days after vaccination. The DNA of the CDR3 is TGCGCCAGCTCATATCCGGGGGGCCCGTATAATGAGCAGTTCTTC. Residues: CASSYPGGPYNEQFF.